This TCR beta chain was sequenced in a study of cytomegalovirus exposure and HLA in healthy donors. As for this clone: What it binds is unknown.

Study conclusions and caveats: Specificity for CMV antigens was confirmed in vitro for three of the CMV-associated chains. Sequence variants that were highly shared formed a cluster that was likely a sequencing artifact. Donors were assumed by presence/absence analyses to have roughly uniform sequencing depth.

Donors had nominal health at sampling but likely had unrecorded immune exposures. Germline CDR1 reads LNHNV; CDR2 reads YYDKDF (reference sequence). The CDR3 has 15 amino acids. The V and J ends lost 5 bases and 3 bases, in that order; junction bases with no gene match: 8. The primer mix had 60 Vbeta and 13 Jbeta primers. The repertoire was sequenced with immunoSEQ multiplex PCR; TCRdb's copy has only in-frame clones and lacks some. The sample holds tens of thousands of clones. This sequence was found in a woman between 45 and 65 years old in good health and CMV-seropositive. The specimen sequenced was PBMCs. The chain is built from TRBV15 and TRBJ1-1; 8 nucleotides line up with TRBD1. CDR3 protein: CATSAEAGGDTEAFF. As DNA, the CDR3 is TGTGCCACCAGCGCCGAAGCAGGGGGCGACACTGAAGCTTTCTTT.